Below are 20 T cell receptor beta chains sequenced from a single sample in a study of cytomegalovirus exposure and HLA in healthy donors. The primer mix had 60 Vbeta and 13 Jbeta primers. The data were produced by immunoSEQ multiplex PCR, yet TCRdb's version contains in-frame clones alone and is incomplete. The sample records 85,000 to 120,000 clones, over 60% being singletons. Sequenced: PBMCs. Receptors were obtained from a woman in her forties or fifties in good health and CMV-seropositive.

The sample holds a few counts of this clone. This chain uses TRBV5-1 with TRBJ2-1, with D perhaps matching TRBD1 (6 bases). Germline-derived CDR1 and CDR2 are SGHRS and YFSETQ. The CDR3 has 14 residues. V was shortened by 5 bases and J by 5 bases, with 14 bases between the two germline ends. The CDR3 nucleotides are TGCGCCAGCAGACCGGGACAAGTTGACAATGAGCAGTTCTTC. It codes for CASRPGQVDNEQFF.

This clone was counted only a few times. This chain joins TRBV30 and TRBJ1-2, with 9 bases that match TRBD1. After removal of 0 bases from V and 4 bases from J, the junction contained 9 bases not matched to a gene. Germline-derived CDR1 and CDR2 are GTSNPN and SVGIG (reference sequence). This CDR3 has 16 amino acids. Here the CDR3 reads CAWSVVGDRAIYGYTF. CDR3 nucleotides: TGTGCCTGGAGTGTAGTTGGGGACAGGGCCATCTATGGCTACACCTTC.

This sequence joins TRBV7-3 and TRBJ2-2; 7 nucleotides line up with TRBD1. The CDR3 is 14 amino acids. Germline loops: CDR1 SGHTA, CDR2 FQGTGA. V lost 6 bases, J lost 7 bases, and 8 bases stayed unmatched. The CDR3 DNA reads TGTGCCAGCAGGCAACAGGGGACCGTCGGGGAGCTGTTTTTT. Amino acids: CASRQQGTVGELFF.

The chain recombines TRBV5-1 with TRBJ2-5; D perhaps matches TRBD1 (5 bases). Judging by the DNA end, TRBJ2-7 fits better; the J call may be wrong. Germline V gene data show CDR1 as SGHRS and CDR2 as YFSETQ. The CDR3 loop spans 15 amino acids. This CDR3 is CASSFGALSSYEQYF. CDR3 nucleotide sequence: TGCGCCAGCAGCTTTGGGGCGTTAAGCTCCTACGAGCAGTACTTC.

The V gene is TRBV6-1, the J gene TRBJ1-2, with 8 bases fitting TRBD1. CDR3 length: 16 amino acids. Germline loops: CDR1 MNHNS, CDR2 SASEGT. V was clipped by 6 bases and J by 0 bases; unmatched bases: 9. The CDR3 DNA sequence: TGTGCCAGCAGGGAACTCAGGGGGCTAGCTAACTATGGCTACACCTTC. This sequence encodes CASRELRGLANYGYTF.

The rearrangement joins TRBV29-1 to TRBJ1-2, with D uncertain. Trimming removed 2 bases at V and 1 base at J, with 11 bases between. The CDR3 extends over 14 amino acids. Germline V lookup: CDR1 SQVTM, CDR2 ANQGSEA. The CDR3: CSVERRELNYGYTF. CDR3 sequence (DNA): TGCAGCGTTGAACGTCGGGAGCTTAACTATGGCTACACCTTC.

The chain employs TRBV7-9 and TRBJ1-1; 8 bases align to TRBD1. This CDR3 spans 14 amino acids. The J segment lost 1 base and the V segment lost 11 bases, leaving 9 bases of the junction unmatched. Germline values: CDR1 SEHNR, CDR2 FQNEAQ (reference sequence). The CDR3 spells CAGILGTGNTEAFF. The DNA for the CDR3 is TGTGCCGGCATCCTTGGGACAGGGAACACTGAAGCTTTCTTT.

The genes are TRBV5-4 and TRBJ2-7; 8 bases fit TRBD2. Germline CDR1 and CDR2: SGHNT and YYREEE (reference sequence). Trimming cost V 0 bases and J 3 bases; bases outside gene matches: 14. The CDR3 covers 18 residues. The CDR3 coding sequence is TGTGCCAGCAGCTTGGGGGGAGGGACTAGACTTGGGTTCTACGAGCAGTACTTC. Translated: CASSLGGGTRLGFYEQYF. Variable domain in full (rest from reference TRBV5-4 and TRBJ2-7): ETGVTQSPTHLIKTRGQQVTLRCSSQSGHNTVSWYQQALGQGPQFIFQYYREEENGRGNFPPRFSGLQFPNYSSELNVNALELDDSALYLCASSLGGGTRLGFYEQYFGPGTRLTVT.

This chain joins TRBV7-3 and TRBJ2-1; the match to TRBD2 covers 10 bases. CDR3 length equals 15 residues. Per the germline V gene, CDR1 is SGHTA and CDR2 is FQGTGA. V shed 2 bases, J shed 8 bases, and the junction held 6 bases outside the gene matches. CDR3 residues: CASSLELAGRDEQFF. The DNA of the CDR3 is TGTGCCAGCAGCTTAGAACTAGCGGGAAGGGATGAGCAGTTCTTC. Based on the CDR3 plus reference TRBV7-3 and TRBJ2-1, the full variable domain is GAGVSQTPSNKVTEKGKYVELRCDPISGHTALYWYRQSLGQGPEFLIYFQGTGAADDSGLPNDRFFAVRPEGSVSTLKIQRTERGDSAVYLCASSLELAGRDEQFFGPGTRLTVL.

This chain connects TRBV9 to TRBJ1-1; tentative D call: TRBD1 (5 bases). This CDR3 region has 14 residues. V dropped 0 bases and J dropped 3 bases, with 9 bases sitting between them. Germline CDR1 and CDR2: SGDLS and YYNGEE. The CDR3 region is CASSVEGGDTEAFF. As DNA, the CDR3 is TGTGCCAGCAGCGTAGAAGGAGGGGACACTGAAGCTTTCTTT.

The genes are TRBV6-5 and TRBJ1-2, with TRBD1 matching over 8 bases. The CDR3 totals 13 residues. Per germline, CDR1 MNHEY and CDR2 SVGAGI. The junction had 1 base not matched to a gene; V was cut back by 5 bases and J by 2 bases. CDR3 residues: CASSRQGNYGYTF. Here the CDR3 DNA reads TGTGCCAGCAGTCGACAGGGGAACTATGGCTACACCTTC.

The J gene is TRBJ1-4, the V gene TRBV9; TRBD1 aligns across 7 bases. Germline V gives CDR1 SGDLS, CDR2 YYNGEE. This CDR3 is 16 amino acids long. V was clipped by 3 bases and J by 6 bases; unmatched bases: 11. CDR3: CASSEGIDRDYEKLFF. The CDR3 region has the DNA TGTGCCAGCAGCGAGGGGATAGACAGGGACTATGAAAAACTGTTTTTT.

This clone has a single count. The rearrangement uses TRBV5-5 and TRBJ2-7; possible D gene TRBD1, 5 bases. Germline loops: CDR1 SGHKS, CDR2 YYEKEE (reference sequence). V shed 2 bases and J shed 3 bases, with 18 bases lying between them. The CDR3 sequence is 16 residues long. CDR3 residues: CASSLHQGGVYYEQYF. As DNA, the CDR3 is TGTGCCAGCAGCTTACACCAGGGTGGAGTTTACTACGAGCAGTACTTC.

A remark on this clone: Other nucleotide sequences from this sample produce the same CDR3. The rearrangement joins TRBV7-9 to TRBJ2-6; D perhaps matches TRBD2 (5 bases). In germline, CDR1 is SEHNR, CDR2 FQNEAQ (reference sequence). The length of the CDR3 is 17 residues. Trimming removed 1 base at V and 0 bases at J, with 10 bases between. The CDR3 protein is CASSLGTGVSGANVLTF. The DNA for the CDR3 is TGTGCCAGCAGCTTAGGGACTGGAGTCTCTGGGGCCAACGTCCTGACTTTC. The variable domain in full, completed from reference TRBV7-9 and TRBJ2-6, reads DTGVSQNPRHKITKRGQNVTFRCDPISEHNRLYWYRQTLGQGPEFLTYFQNEAQLEKSRLLSDRFSAERPKGSFSTLEIQRTEQGDSAMYLCASSLGTGVSGANVLTFGAGSRLTVL.

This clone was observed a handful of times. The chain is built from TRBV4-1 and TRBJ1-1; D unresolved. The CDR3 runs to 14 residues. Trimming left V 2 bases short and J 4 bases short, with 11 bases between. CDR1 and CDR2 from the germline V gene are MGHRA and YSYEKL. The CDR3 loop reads CASSQIQISTEAFF. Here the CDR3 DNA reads TGCGCCAGCAGCCAAATACAGATCTCCACTGAAGCTTTCTTT.

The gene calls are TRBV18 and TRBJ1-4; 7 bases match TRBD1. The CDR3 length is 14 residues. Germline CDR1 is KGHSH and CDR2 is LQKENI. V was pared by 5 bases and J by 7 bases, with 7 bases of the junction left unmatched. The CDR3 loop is CASSTTGPGEKLFF. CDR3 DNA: TGTGCCAGCTCAACGACAGGGCCGGGTGAAAAACTGTTTTTT.

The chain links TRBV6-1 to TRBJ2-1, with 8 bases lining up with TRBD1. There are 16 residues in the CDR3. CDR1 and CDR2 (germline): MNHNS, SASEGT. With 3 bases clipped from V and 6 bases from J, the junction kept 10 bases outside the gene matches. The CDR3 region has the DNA TGTGCCAGCAGTGATTTTGGACAGGGTCCCGCCAATGAGCAGTTCTTC. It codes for CASSDFGQGPANEQFF.

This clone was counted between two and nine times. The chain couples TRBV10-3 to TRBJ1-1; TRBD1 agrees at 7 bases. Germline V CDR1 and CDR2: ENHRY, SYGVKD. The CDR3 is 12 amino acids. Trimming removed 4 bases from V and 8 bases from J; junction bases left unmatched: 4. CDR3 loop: CAISGTGTEAFF. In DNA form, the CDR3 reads TGTGCCATCAGTGGGACAGGTACCGAAGCTTTCTTT.

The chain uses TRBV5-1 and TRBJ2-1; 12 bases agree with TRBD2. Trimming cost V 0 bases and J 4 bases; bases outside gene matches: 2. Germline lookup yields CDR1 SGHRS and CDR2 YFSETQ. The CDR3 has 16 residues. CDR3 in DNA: TGCGCCAGCAGCTTGGGTACTAGCGGGGGGTACAATGAGCAGTTCTTC. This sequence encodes CASSLGTSGGYNEQFF.

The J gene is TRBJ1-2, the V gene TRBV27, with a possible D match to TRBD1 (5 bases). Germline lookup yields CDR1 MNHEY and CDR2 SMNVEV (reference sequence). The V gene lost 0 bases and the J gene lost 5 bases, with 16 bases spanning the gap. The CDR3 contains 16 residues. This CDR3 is CASSLSGGMPPYGYTF. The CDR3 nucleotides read TGTGCCAGCAGTTTATCTGGGGGGATGCCACCTTATGGCTACACCTTC.